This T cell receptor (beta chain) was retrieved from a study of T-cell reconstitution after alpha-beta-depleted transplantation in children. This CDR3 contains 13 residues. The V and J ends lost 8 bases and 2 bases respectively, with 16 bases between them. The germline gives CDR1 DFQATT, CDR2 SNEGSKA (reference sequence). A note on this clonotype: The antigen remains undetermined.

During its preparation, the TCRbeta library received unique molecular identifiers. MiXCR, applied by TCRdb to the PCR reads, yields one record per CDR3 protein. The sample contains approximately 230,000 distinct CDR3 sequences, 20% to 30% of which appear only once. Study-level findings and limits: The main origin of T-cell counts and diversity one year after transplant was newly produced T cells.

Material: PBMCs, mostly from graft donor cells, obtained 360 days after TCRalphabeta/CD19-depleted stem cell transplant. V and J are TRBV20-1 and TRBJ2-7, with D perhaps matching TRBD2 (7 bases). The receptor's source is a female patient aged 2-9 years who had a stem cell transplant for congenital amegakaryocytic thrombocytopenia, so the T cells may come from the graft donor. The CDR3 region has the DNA TGCAGTACAGGTGCGGGGGCTACCTACGAGCAGTACTTC. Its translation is CSTGAGATYEQYF.